This T cell receptor beta chain was captured by sequencing in a study of T cells in Graves' hyperthyroidism and ophthalmopathy. Study observations and caveats: Ophthalmopathy was predicted by the model a median of around 5.9 months ahead of onset.

Details on this clonotype: Its antigen is unidentified.

Clinical Activity Scores of at least 3, NOSPECS grades of at least 4 and durations under 3 months characterized ophthalmopathy patients. Diagnoses were established using clinical symptoms, serum thyroxine and TRAb, thyroid ultrasound and orbital computed tomography. The CDR3 has 16 amino acids. V lost 0 bases, J lost 5 bases, and 14 bases lay in between. Germline CDR1 and CDR2: LNHNV and YYDKDF (reference sequence). From RNA transcripts, TCR beta CDR3 regions were amplified. In the first-round RT-PCR of the TCR CDR3, the HTBI primer set was used. TCRdb processed the multiplex PCR reads anew with MiXCR; each CDR3 protein has one entry. The sample yields approximately 490,000 distinct CDR3 sequences, 20% to 25% seen once.

The sample was blood. V gene TRBV15 combines with J gene TRBJ1-5; tentative D call: TRBD1 (6 bases). The clonotype comes from a woman aged 70-85 years with Graves' ophthalmopathy. As DNA, the CDR3 is TGTGCCACCAGCAGAGATCCGGGGGCCAGACATCAGCCCCAGCATTTT. Amino acids: CATSRDPGARHQPQHF.